A single sample is the source of the 26 T cell receptor beta chains below, sequenced in a study of CD8 T cells in ankylosing spondylitis. A single record per CDR3 protein comes from TCRdb applying MiXCR to the 5' RACE reads. This sample carries a few hundred thousand distinct CDR3 sequences, over 15% of them seen once, and the ten largest clones take around 30%. The sample was blood, either unsorted or a sorted T cell fraction (not recorded which). The source is a male donor with ankylosing spondylitis or in good health (not recorded which).

V usage is TRBV9 and J usage is TRBJ2-1; 7 nucleotides match TRBD2. With V trimmed by 0 bases and J by 2 bases, 5 bases remained unmatched. This CDR3 is built from 16 residues. Germline V gene sequence: CDR1 SGDLS, CDR2 YYNGEE. CDR3 DNA: TGTGCCAGCAGCGTAGTTCCTAGCGGAGCCTACAATGAGCAGTTCTTC. Amino acid sequence: CASSVVPSGAYNEQFF.

The chain links TRBV28 to TRBJ2-3, with D uncertain. CDR3 length: 12 amino acids. V lost 9 bases to trimming and J lost 0 bases, with 7 bases between them. The germline V gene encodes CDR1 MDHEN and CDR2 SYDVKM. CDR3 coding DNA: TGTGCCAGTGGCGTAAGCACAGATACGCAGTATTTT. It is translated as CASGVSTDTQYF. Variable domain in full (rest from reference TRBV28 and TRBJ2-3): DVKVTQSSRYLVKRTGEKVFLECVQDMDHENMFWYRQDPGLGLRLIYFSYDVKMKEKGDIPEGYSVSREKKERFSLILESASTNQTSMYLCASGVSTDTQYFGPGTRLTVL.

In its sample, this clonotype was seen a few times. The chain employs TRBV20-1 and TRBJ2-7; 9 positions agree with TRBD2. The CDR3 contains 15 residues. Germline CDR1 reads DFQATT; CDR2 reads SNEGSKA (reference sequence). The V segment lost 5 bases and the J segment 3 bases; nucleotides outside the gene matches: 11. The CDR3 here is CSASAAGGLVYEQYF. The CDR3 DNA reads TGCAGTGCTTCGGCAGCGGGAGGCCTAGTCTACGAGCAGTACTTC.

This clonotype was found many times. The gene calls are TRBV28 and TRBJ2-1; TRBD1 matches 8 bases. Germline values: CDR1 MDHEN, CDR2 SYDVKM. Trimming cost V 6 bases and J 7 bases; bases outside gene matches: 11. The CDR3 totals 15 residues. CDR3 amino acids: CASRSDDRGRNEQFF. The CDR3 bases are TGTGCCAGCAGAAGCGACGACAGGGGTCGGAATGAGCAGTTCTTC. Drawing the rest from reference TRBV28 and TRBJ2-1, the complete variable domain is DVKVTQSSRYLVKRTGEKVFLECVQDMDHENMFWYRQDPGLGLRLIYFSYDVKMKEKGDIPEGYSVSREKKERFSLILESASTNQTSMYLCASRSDDRGRNEQFFGPGTRLTVL.

There are a few counts of this clonotype. The CDR3 spells CASSSRTEPYEQYF. Written as DNA, the CDR3 is TGTGCCAGCAGCTCTCGGACAGAACCCTACGAGCAGTACTTC. The rearrangement uses TRBV9 and TRBJ2-7, with D perhaps matching TRBD1 (6 bases). This CDR3 has 14 residues. Germline V CDR1 and CDR2: SGDLS, YYNGEE. V lost 4 bases and J lost 2, with 13 bases in between.

CDR3 loop: CASSQQGNEQFF. The CDR3 DNA reads as TGTGCCAGCAGTCAACAGGGCAATGAGCAGTTCTTC. The chain recombines TRBV12-3 or TRBV12-4 with TRBJ2-1; possible D gene TRBD1, 6 bases. The CDR3 runs to 12 residues. V gave up 5 bases and J gave up 6 bases, with 8 bases separating them.

This clonotype turned up a few times. The chain joins TRBV7-9 to TRBJ2-1; a weak D match, TRBD2 (6 bases). CDR1 SEHNR and CDR2 FQNEAQ come from the germline V gene (reference sequence). V was shortened by 8 bases and J by 1 base, with 9 bases between the two germline ends. The CDR3 consists of 13 residues. The CDR3 bases are TGTGCCAGCGACCGGGGGTCCTACAATGAGCAGTTCTTC. Translation gives CASDRGSYNEQFF.

This clonotype was observed a handful of times. The chain links TRBV4-1 to TRBJ2-3; TRBD2 agrees at 16 bases. Germline lookup yields CDR1 MGHRA and CDR2 YSYEKL. CDR3 length: 18 residues. V shed 2 bases and J 6 bases; nucleotides not matched to a gene: 8. CDR3 region: CASSQPLGTSGRADTQYF. CDR3 nucleotide sequence: TGCGCCAGCAGCCAACCATTAGGGACTAGCGGGAGGGCCGATACGCAGTATTTT.

The chain recombines TRBV4-1 with TRBJ2-5; D is tentatively TRBD1 or TRBD2 (5 bases each). Germline-derived CDR1 and CDR2 are MGHRA and YSYEKL. V was trimmed by 0 bases and J by 0 bases, leaving 11 bases between them. This CDR3 comprises 16 residues. The CDR3 reads CASSQELGEDQETQYF. In DNA, the CDR3 is TGCGCCAGCAGCCAAGAACTAGGGGAAGACCAAGAGACCCAGTACTTC.

This rearrangement joins TRBV5-1 to TRBJ2-1; the match to TRBD1 covers 12 bases. Germline values: CDR1 SGHRS, CDR2 YFSETQ. V shed 4 bases, J shed 7 bases, and the junction held 12 bases outside the gene matches. The CDR3 has 17 residues. The CDR3 DNA reads TGCGCCAGCAGCCAACCCCGGGACAGGGGGCGGGAGAATGAGCAGTTCTTC. This sequence encodes CASSQPRDRGRENEQFF.

This chain links TRBV5-6 with TRBJ2-7; tentative D call: TRBD2 (5 bases). CDR3 size: 13 residues. The germline gives CDR1 SGHDT, CDR2 YYEEEE. Deletions cut 0 bases from V and 7 bases from J, with 11 bases between. The CDR3 is CASSLGERREQYF. The CDR3 nucleotides read TGTGCCAGCAGCTTGGGGGAGAGGAGGGAGCAGTACTTC.

This clonotype was counted a few times. This chain connects TRBV6-6 to TRBJ1-6, with D possibly being TRBD1 (6 bases). Trimming removed 5 bases from V and 7 bases from J, with 6 bases in between. This CDR3 contains 12 residues. Germline CDR1 reads MNHNY; CDR2 reads SVGAGI (reference sequence). This chain's CDR3 is CASSRGNSPLHF. Here the CDR3 DNA reads TGTGCCAGCAGTAGGGGGAATTCACCCCTCCACTTT.

The gene calls are TRBV7-9 and TRBJ2-5; perhaps TRBD2 as D (5 bases). The CDR3 covers 14 residues. The V gene's germline CDR1 is SEHNR and CDR2 FQNEAQ (reference sequence). V was trimmed by 1 base and J by 1 base, leaving 7 bases between them. The CDR3 loop is CASSLVDFQETQYF. CDR3 sequence (DNA): TGTGCCAGCAGCTTAGTGGACTTCCAAGAGACCCAGTACTTC.

The rearrangement joins TRBV7-2 to TRBJ2-1, with 8 bases matching TRBD2. Germline V gene lookup returns CDR1 SGHTA and CDR2 FQGNSA. V was clipped by 0 bases and J by 0 bases; unmatched bases: 16. This CDR3 has 21 amino acids. The CDR3 is CASSLALGTSYLKSSYNEQFF. Written as DNA, the CDR3 is TGTGCCAGCAGCTTAGCGCTAGGGACTAGTTACTTAAAGAGCTCCTACAATGAGCAGTTCTTC.

This chain links TRBV23-1 with TRBJ2-6; tentative D call: TRBD2 (5 bases). TRBV23-1 is known as an ORF, though its function is uncertain. Trimming stripped 0 bases from V and 0 bases from J, with 15 bases between. This CDR3 has 19 residues. DNA of the CDR3: TGCGCCAGCAGTCAATCTCAGGCCGACGGGGTCTCTGGGGCCAACGTCCTGACTTTC. Amino acids: CASSQSQADGVSGANVLTF.

In its sample, this clonotype was seen a few times. This chain joins TRBV5-1 and TRBJ1-1; 10 bases agree with TRBD1. Trimming removed 4 bases from V and 4 bases from J; junction bases left unmatched: 4. This CDR3 region has 14 residues. Germline CDR1 SGHRS, CDR2 YFSETQ. The CDR3 reads CASSTGTGVTEAFF. The CDR3 DNA is TGCGCCAGCAGCACCGGGACAGGGGTCACTGAAGCTTTCTTT.

The V gene is TRBV7-3, the J gene TRBJ2-3; 8 bases match TRBD1. V lost 4 bases to trimming and J lost 2 bases; unmatched junction nucleotides: 8. From germline, CDR1 is SGHTA and CDR2 FQGTGA. The CDR3 has 16 residues. The chain's CDR3 is CASSSFLTGATDTQYF. CDR3 bases: TGTGCCAGCAGCTCCTTCTTGACAGGGGCCACAGATACGCAGTATTTT.

As concerns this clonotype: A read error may account for a junction end that differs from germline. V and J are TRBV29-1 and TRBJ2-2; the match to TRBD1 covers 8 bases. Looked up from germline, CDR1 is SQVTM and CDR2 is ANQGSEA. CDR3 length: 14 residues. The CDR3 DNA reads TGCAGCGTGGGGGGACAGGTGAACACCGGCGAGCTGTTTTTT. This translates into CSVGGQVNTGELFF.

The rearrangement uses TRBV5-4 and TRBJ2-1; 9 bases fit TRBD2. V lost 2 bases and J lost 7; bases outside the gene matches: 7. This CDR3 has 15 residues. The germline CDR1 and CDR2 sequences are SGHNT and YYREEE (reference sequence). CDR3 sequence: CASSLTAGGGNEQFF. In DNA, the CDR3 is TGTGCCAGCAGCTTAACAGCGGGAGGTGGAAATGAGCAGTTCTTC.

The chain uses TRBV29-1 and TRBJ2-7; D is unclear. With 6 bases removed from V and 0 bases from J, the gap between germline ends came to 12 bases. Germline lookup yields CDR1 SQVTM and CDR2 ANQGSEA. The length of the CDR3 is 13 residues. The CDR3 spells CSVVPHNSYEQYF. In DNA, the CDR3 is TGCAGCGTCGTACCCCATAACTCCTACGAGCAGTACTTC.

This clonotype was seen only a few times. J is TRBJ2-1 and V is TRBV12-3 or TRBV12-4; weak D call: TRBD2 (6 bases). The CDR3 totals 15 residues. Trimming removed 1 base at V and 5 bases at J, with 12 bases between. CDR3 loop: CASSLGLGEDNEQFF. In DNA form, the CDR3 reads TGTGCCAGCAGTTTAGGATTGGGGGAGGACAATGAGCAGTTCTTC.

The chain uses TRBV4-2 and TRBJ2-1; TRBD2 aligns across 8 bases. V shed 2 bases, J shed 8 bases, and the junction held 8 bases outside the gene matches. Germline CDR1 is LGHNA and CDR2 is YNFKEQ. CDR3 length equals 15 residues. This chain's CDR3 is CASSQRTSLLHEQFF. The DNA of the CDR3 is TGTGCCAGCAGCCAAAGGACTAGCTTGCTCCATGAGCAGTTCTTC.

About this clonotype itself: At one boundary the junction diverges from the germline segment, which might be a read error. V gene TRBV7-9 combines with J gene TRBJ2-1; 10 bases fit TRBD2. The germline CDR1 and CDR2 sequences are SEHNR and FQNEAQ (reference sequence). This CDR3 has 12 residues. The CDR3 DNA reads as TGTGCCAGCAGCTTAGGGTCTAGCGGGAGCCTCTTC. Protein: CASSLGSSGSLF.

The chain carries TRBV12-3 or TRBV12-4 and TRBJ1-1, with a possible D match to TRBD1 (6 bases). This CDR3 region has 13 residues. Trimming left V 5 bases short and J 4 bases short, with 11 bases between. The CDR3 nucleotides read TGTGCCAGCAGTGTTCGGGGGGCCACTGAAGCTTTCTTT. The encoded protein is CASSVRGATEAFF.

This clonotype was counted a few times. The genes are TRBV12-3 or TRBV12-4 and TRBJ1-1; the D is unclear. This CDR3 has 12 amino acids. Trimming pared 5 bases from V and 8 bases from J, leaving 12 bases between. CDR3 DNA: TGTGCCAGCAGTCCTTTACTACGGGAAGCTTTCTTT. This gives the protein CASSPLLREAFF.

The chain carries TRBV29-1 and TRBJ2-3; 13 nucleotides line up with TRBD2. The CDR3 extends over 17 amino acids. After removal of 4 bases from V and 2 bases from J, the junction contained 9 bases not matched to a gene. CDR1 and CDR2 from the germline V gene are SQVTM and ANQGSEA. The chain's CDR3 is CSVASLLAGGNTDTQYF. The CDR3, as DNA: TGCAGCGTTGCCTCCTTACTAGCGGGAGGGAACACAGATACGCAGTATTTT.